Given below is one TCR beta chain in context. What it binds is not known. This sample is drawn from a study of cytomegalovirus exposure and HLA in healthy donors. As for the study in general: From some 190 million T cells, an earlier analysis saw approximately 110 million unique TCR beta sequences.

Vbeta (60) and Jbeta (13) primers were used in the PCR. The method was immunoSEQ multiplex PCR; TCRdb's version includes in-frame clones alone and lacks a portion of them. There are some 130,000 clones in the sample; about 80% occur only once, and 1.5% to 2.5% lies in the top ten. CDR1 and CDR2 (germline): MDHEN, SYDVKM. With 2 bases clipped from V and 2 bases from J, the junction kept 16 bases outside the gene matches. The CDR3 contains 19 residues. Findings of the study overall: Rare TCR sequences dominated, though some public TCRs recurred in many donors. In an earlier analysis, in approximately 630 donors, most V segments appeared productive either ~87% or ~30% of the time.

The sequenced sample consisted of PBMCs. The chain recombines TRBV28 with TRBJ2-7; 9 bases are shared with TRBD2. This receptor was taken from a man aged 18-30 years in good health and CMV-seronegative. The CDR3 DNA sequence: TGTGCCAGCAGTTTACCGTCGGGATTGTTAGCGGGAGCGACCTACGAGCAGTACTTC. Amino acids: CASSLPSGLLAGATYEQYF. The entire variable domain, with the rest obtained from reference TRBV28 and TRBJ2-7, is as follows: DVKVTQSSRYLVKRTGEKVFLECVQDMDHENMFWYRQDPGLGLRLIYFSYDVKMKEKGDIPEGYSVSREKKERFSLILESASTNQTSMYLCASSLPSGLLAGATYEQYFGPGTRLTVT.